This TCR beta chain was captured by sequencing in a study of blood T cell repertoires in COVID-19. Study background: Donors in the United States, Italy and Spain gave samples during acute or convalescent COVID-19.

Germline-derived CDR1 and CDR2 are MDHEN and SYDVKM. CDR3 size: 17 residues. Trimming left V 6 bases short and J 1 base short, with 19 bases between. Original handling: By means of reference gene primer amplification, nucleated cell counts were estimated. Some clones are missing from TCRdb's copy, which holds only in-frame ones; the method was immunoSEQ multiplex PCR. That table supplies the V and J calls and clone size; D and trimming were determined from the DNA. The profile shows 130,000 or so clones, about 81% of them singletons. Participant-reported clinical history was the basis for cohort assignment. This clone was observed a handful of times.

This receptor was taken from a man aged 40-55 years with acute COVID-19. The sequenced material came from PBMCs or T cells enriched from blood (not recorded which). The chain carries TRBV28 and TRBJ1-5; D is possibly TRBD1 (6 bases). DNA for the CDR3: TGTGCCAGCAGACTCCCTGGGGGGGGCATCAGCAATCAGCCCCAGCATTTT. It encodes CASRLPGGGISNQPQHF. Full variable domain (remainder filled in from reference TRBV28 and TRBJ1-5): DVKVTQSSRYLVKRTGEKVFLECVQDMDHENMFWYRQDPGLGLRLIYFSYDVKMKEKGDIPEGYSVSREKKERFSLILESASTNQTSMYLCASRLPGGGISNQPQHFGDGTRLSIL.